Sequencing of this TCR beta chain was carried out in a study of blood T cell repertoires in COVID-19. At the level of the study: Italy, Spain and the United States were the sources of the convalescent and acute COVID-19 samples. The analysed material was cDNA or gDNA that came from T cells, B-cell-depleted T cells, or PBMCs.

Trimming removed 6 bases from V and 5 bases from J; junction bases left unmatched: 4. The CDR3 loop spans 14 amino acids. Germline assignment: CDR1 MRHNA and CDR2 SNTAGT. Per the original data handling: Amplified reference gene primers provided the basis for estimating nucleated cell counts. The repertoire was sequenced with immunoSEQ multiplex PCR; TCRdb's copy has only in-frame clones and lacks some. The V and J calls and clone size were taken over from that table, and D and trimming were inferred from the DNA. This repertoire shows a few hundred thousand clones, about 89% found once; its top ten account for approximately 0.84%.

The V call is TRBV6-4, the J call TRBJ1-6, with 7 bases fitting TRBD1. Material for sequencing was peripheral blood. The sequence came from a man between 25 and 39 years old with acute or convalescent COVID-19. CDR3 coding DNA: TGTGCCAGCAGCCCGGGACAGAATAATTCACCCCTCCACTTT. Translated: CASSPGQNNSPLHF.